These T cell receptor beta chains were read from a single sample in a study of human T cells and chemical hapten exposure. TCRdb fed the RACE reads into MiXCR, producing one record per CDR3 protein. The data contain roughly 39,000 distinct CDR3 sequences, roughly 12% of them singletons. The material was whole blood, obtained in connection with sensitization to the hapten diphenylcyclopropenone (DPC). These receptors were collected from a woman aged 40 to 50 with alopecia areata. Some clones in this sample may be carry-over from other donors' samples. Both conserved end residues are part of each CDR3. The order of the fields is V gene, D gene, J gene, clone size, CDR3 protein, CDR3 DNA. D genes are given only for firm matches. A row's size may be missing; if present it is once, few, many or a size class.

TRBV7-9	TRBD1	TRBJ1-5	-	CASSLGQNNQPQHF	TGTGCCAGCAGCTTGGGACAGAACAATCAGCCCCAGCATTTT
TRBV20-1	-	TRBJ1-1	many	CSARGFTEAFF	TGCAGTGCTAGAGGATTTACTGAAGCTTTCTTT
TRBV18	-	TRBJ2-5	many	CASSPAAGPEETQYF	TGTGCCAGCTCGCCCGCGGCGGGGCCAGAAGAGACCCAGTACTTC
TRBV12-3/TRBV12-4	-	TRBJ1-2	many	CASSLSAKGGYTF	TGTGCCAGCAGTTTATCGGCTAAGGGAGGCTACACCTTC
TRBV28	TRBD1	TRBJ2-7	-	CASSKTGKSYEQYF	TGTGCCAGCAGTAAGACAGGGAAATCCTACGAGCAGTACTTC
TRBV29-1	TRBD1	TRBJ2-1	many	CSTRTGHNEQFF	TGCAGCACGCGGACAGGGCACAATGAGCAGTTCTTC
TRBV7-6	-	TRBJ2-1	many	CASSLDSPRHNEQFF	TGTGCCAGCAGCTTGGACTCCCCGCGTCATAATGAGCAGTTCTTC
TRBV28	TRBD1	TRBJ2-2	few	CASRPTGENTGELFF	TGTGCCAGCAGGCCCACAGGGGAGAACACCGGGGAGCTGTTTTTT
TRBV2	-	TRBJ1-1	many	CASTQGINTEAFF	TGTGCCAGCACGCAGGGGATAAACACTGAAGCTTTCTTT
TRBV5-4	TRBD1	TRBJ2-6	many	CASSPGQGAGGANVLTF	TGTGCCAGCAGCCCGGGACAGGGGGCTGGTGGGGCCAACGTCCTGACTTTC
TRBV11-2	-	TRBJ1-4	many	CASSNQLATNEKLFF	TGTGCCAGCAGCAATCAACTTGCAACTAATGAAAAACTGTTTTTT
TRBV11-2	-	TRBJ1-3	few	CASRSPGNTIYF	TGTGCCAGCAGATCCCCCGGAAACACCATATATTTT
TRBV2	TRBD1	TRBJ2-5	few	CATQRGTGFQETQYF	TGTGCCACCCAAAGGGGGACAGGGTTCCAAGAGACCCAGTACTTC
TRBV29-1	TRBD2	TRBJ2-3	few	CSVEVSRSGVPDTQYF	TGCAGCGTTGAAGTTTCACGTAGCGGGGTCCCCGATACGCAGTATTTT
TRBV14	TRBD2	TRBJ2-2	few	CASSQGPDWGGGPNTGELFF	TGTGCCAGCAGCCAAGGTCCTGACTGGGGCGGGGGACCAAACACCGGGGAGCTGTTTTTT
TRBV6-2/TRBV6-3	-	TRBJ2-3	many	CASRKDSTDTQYF	TGTGCCAGCAGAAAGGACAGCACAGATACGCAGTATTTT
TRBV20-1	-	TRBJ1-1	-	CSATLGRMNTEAFF	TGCAGTGCTACGCTCGGCAGGATGAACACTGAAGCTTTCTTT
TRBV29-1	-	TRBJ2-6	many	CSVGSGANVLTF	TGCAGCGTGGGGTCCGGGGCCAACGTCCTGACTTTC
TRBV29-1	TRBD1	TRBJ2-7	-	CSVSGQGVYEQYF	TGCAGCGTTAGCGGTCAGGGGGTTTACGAGCAGTACTTC
TRBV28	TRBD2	TRBJ2-7	-	CASSLIGGVNEQYF	TGTGCCAGCAGTTTAATCGGGGGGGTCAACGAGCAGTACTTC
TRBV27	-	TRBJ2-6	many	CASRPGASGANVLTF	TGTGCCAGCCGTCCAGGGGCGAGCGGGGCCAACGTCCTGACTTTC
TRBV5-1	-	TRBJ2-1	few	CASSLEPSGFSSYNEQFF	TGCGCCAGCAGCTTGGAGCCCTCGGGGTTTTCTTCCTACAATGAGCAGTTCTTC
TRBV9	TRBD2	TRBJ2-3	many	CASSVVAGGGDTQYF	TGTGCCAGCAGCGTAGTAGCGGGGGGTGGAGATACGCAGTATTTT
TRBV5-1	TRBD2	TRBJ2-1	many	CASSSTSGSFNEQFF	TGCGCCAGCAGCTCTACTAGCGGGAGTTTCAATGAGCAGTTCTTC
TRBV28	TRBD2	TRBJ2-7	few	CATGGWDEQYF	TGTGCCACCGGGGGGTGGGACGAGCAGTACTTC
TRBV7-2	TRBD2	TRBJ2-4	few	CASSSHPQLAGTF	TGTGCCAGCAGCTCCCACCCCCAACTAGCGGGGACTTTC
TRBV6-5	TRBD1	TRBJ1-4	few	CASRSTGVATEKLFF	TGTGCCAGCAGGTCCACAGGGGTCGCCACCGAAAAACTGTTTTTT
TRBV2	-	TRBJ2-7	-	CASSQGRGSEQYF	TGTGCCAGCTCCCAGGGGCGCGGTTCCGAGCAGTACTTC
TRBV4-1	TRBD1	TRBJ2-3	many	CASSRSKQGDTQYF	TGCGCCAGCAGCCGTAGCAAACAGGGGGATACGCAGTATTTT
TRBV12-5	-	TRBJ2-5	few	CASGWDQETQYF	TGTGCTAGTGGTTGGGACCAAGAGACCCAGTACTTC
TRBV20-1	-	TRBJ2-3	-	CSASKPADTQYF	TGCAGTGCTAGTAAGCCAGCAGATACGCAGTATTTT
TRBV3-1	TRBD2	TRBJ2-7	-	CASSQGSGEPYEQYF	TGTGCCAGCAGCCAAGGTAGCGGGGAACCCTACGAGCAGTACTTC
TRBV5-1	-	TRBJ2-3	-	CASSLAVYNTQYF	TGCGCCAGCAGCTTGGCCGTCTACAATACGCAGTATTTT
TRBV28	-	TRBJ1-2	-	CASSYEPFYGYTF	TGTGCCAGCAGCTACGAACCCTTCTATGGCTACACCTTC
TRBV9	TRBD2	TRBJ2-2	many	CASSPSGGRTGELFF	TGTGCCAGCAGCCCAAGCGGGGGAAGGACTGGGGAGCTGTTTTTT
TRBV4-1	-	TRBJ2-5	few	CASKGAGDETQYF	TGCGCCAGCAAGGGGGCGGGAGACGAGACCCAGTACTTC
TRBV29-1	-	TRBJ2-3	many	CSVDRGTDTQYF	TGCAGCGTTGATAGGGGCACAGATACGCAGTATTTT
TRBV20-1	-	TRBJ2-5	-	CSARGGIPQETQYF	TGCAGTGCTAGAGGGGGCATACCCCAAGAGACCCAGTACTTC
TRBV28	-	TRBJ1-6	few	CASNPGQRNSPLHF	TGTGCCAGCAATCCGGGACAAAGAAATTCACCCCTCCACTTT
TRBV28	TRBD2	TRBJ2-3	-	CASSYFGGGRDTDTQYF	TGTGCCAGCAGTTATTTCGGGGGGGGCCGAGACACAGATACGCAGTATTTT
TRBV20-1	-	TRBJ1-6	many	CSARELVGNSPLHF	TGCAGTGCTAGAGAACTGGTTGGGAATTCACCCCTCCACTTT
TRBV6-5	-	TRBJ2-7	few	CASRSVREQYF	TGTGCCAGCCGGAGTGTCAGGGAGCAGTACTTC
TRBV4-3	-	TRBJ2-7	-	CASSPGDSSYEQYF	TGCGCCAGCAGCCCGGGGGACAGCTCCTACGAGCAGTACTTC